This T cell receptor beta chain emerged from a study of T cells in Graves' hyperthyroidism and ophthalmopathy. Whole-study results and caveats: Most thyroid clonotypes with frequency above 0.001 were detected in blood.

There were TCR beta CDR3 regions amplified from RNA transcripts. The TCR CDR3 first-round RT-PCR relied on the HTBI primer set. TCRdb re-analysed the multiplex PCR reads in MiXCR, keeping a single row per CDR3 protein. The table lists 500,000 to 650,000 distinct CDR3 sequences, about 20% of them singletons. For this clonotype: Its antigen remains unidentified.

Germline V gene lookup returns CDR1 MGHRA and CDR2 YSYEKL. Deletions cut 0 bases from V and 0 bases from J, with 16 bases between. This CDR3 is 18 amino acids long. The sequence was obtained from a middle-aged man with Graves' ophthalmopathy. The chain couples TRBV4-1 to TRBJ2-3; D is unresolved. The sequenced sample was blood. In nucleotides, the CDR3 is TGCGCCAGCAGCCAAGATCCATCCCCCTGGGCGAGCACAGATACGCAGTATTTT. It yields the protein CASSQDPSPWASTDTQYF.